What follows are 15 T cell receptor beta chains derived from one specimen sequenced in a study of CD8 T cells in ankylosing spondylitis (dated 2017 in TCRdb). Library construction relied on 5' RACE. The sample was run on an Illumina HiSeq 2500. The public reads were reprocessed in TCRdb via fastp at Q25 and MiXCR, keeping in-frame beta chains. Rows are combined by CDR3 protein, so each entry shows the most common genes and DNA. The sample contains about 240,000 distinct CDR3 sequences, roughly a quarter of them found a single time. The top ten clonotypes cover about 0.6% of the sample. Material for sequencing was blood, either unsorted or a sorted T cell fraction (not recorded which). These receptors all come from a male donor with ankylosing spondylitis or in good health (not recorded which).

This clonotype was found many times. V usage is TRBV11-2 and J usage is TRBJ1-2, with TRBD1 identical over 12 bases. The V segment lost 0 bases and the J segment 5 bases; nucleotides outside the gene matches: 4. The germline V gene encodes CDR1 SGHAT and CDR2 FQNNGV. This CDR3 comprises 16 residues. The CDR3, as DNA: TGTGCCAGCAGCTTAGATGGGGGACAGGGGGCGTATGGCTACACCTTC. It encodes CASSLDGGQGAYGYTF. The variable domain in full, completed from reference TRBV11-2 and TRBJ1-2, reads EAGVAQSPRYKIIEKRQSVAFWCNPISGHATLYWYQQILGQGPKLLIQFQNNGVVDDSQLPKDRFSAERLKGVDSTLKIQPAKLEDSAVYLCASSLDGGQGAYGYTFGSGTRLTVV.

This clonotype occurred a few times. This chain links TRBV20-1 with TRBJ2-7, with 7 positions matching TRBD2. The germline gives CDR1 DFQATT, CDR2 SNEGSKA (reference sequence). V trimming: 6 bases; J trimming: 1 base; junction bases outside the gene matches: 9. The CDR3 length is 14 residues. CDR3 coding DNA: TGCAGTGCAGCAAGACCAGCGGGGTCCTACGAGCAGTACTTC. This encodes CSAARPAGSYEQYF.

The sample holds a few counts of this clonotype. This chain links TRBV27 with TRBJ2-7, with D perhaps matching TRBD1 (5 bases). V lost 0 bases and J 4 bases, leaving 16 bases between the germline ends. The CDR3 has 16 residues. Germline CDR1 reads MNHEY; CDR2 reads SMNVEV (reference sequence). The CDR3 sequence: CASSLSIRPDRYEQYF. The CDR3 region has the DNA TGTGCCAGCAGTTTATCCATCCGCCCCGACAGATACGAGCAGTACTTC.

V gene TRBV3-1 combines with J gene TRBJ2-7; 7 bases agree with TRBD1. CDR3 length: 14 residues. V dropped 5 bases and J dropped 4; count of bases not matched to a gene: 8. Germline assignment: CDR1 LGHDT and CDR2 YNNKEL (reference sequence). CDR3 bases: TGTGCCAGCAGCACCTGGACAGGACCTTACGAGCAGTACTTC. It encodes CASSTWTGPYEQYF.

This clonotype was detected a few times. V gene TRBV12-3 or TRBV12-4 combines with J gene TRBJ2-7; perhaps TRBD1 as D (6 bases). The V end was cut by 1 base, the J end by 5 bases, with 12 bases between. This CDR3 spans 14 amino acids. The CDR3 DNA sequence: TGTGCCAGCAGTTTAGGTACAGGGTCCCACGAGCAGTACTTC. It is translated as CASSLGTGSHEQYF.

The CDR3 reads CASSASSRVDTQYF. CDR3 in DNA: TGTGCCAGCAGTGCCTCGTCAAGGGTGGATACGCAGTATTTT. The chain uses TRBV6-4 and TRBJ2-3; D unclear. The V gene lost 4 bases and the J gene lost 6 bases, with 14 bases spanning the gap. The length of the CDR3 is 14 residues. In germline, CDR1 is MRHNA, CDR2 SNTAGT.

This chain joins TRBV12-3 or TRBV12-4 and TRBJ2-1; D unresolved. The CDR3 has 14 amino acids. Trimming left V 7 bases short and J 7 bases short, with 17 bases between. Written as DNA, the CDR3 is TGTGCCAGCAACCTTTGGACGGAGAGGAATGAGCAGTTCTTC. Translated, it gives CASNLWTERNEQFF.

This clonotype appeared many times. This chain joins TRBV20-1 and TRBJ1-4, with 7 bases fitting TRBD1. Trimming cost V 6 bases and J 2 bases; bases outside gene matches: 6. The CDR3 has 14 amino acids. Looked up from germline, CDR1 is DFQATT and CDR2 is SNEGSKA (reference sequence). CDR3 protein: CSAQEDRTNEKLFF. The CDR3 DNA follows: TGCAGTGCGCAGGAGGACAGGACTAATGAAAAACTGTTTTTT.

This clonotype has more than one count but fewer than ten. J is TRBJ1-2 and V is TRBV20-1; no definite D call. The CDR3 is made up of 13 amino acids. Trimming removed 6 bases from V and 6 bases from J, with 17 bases in between. The germline CDR1 and CDR2 sequences are DFQATT and SNEGSKA (reference sequence). The DNA for the CDR3 is TGCAGTGCCAGACCTCAAGTTGGGAATGGCTACACCTTC. It codes for CSARPQVGNGYTF.

The chain couples TRBV6-5 to TRBJ1-1; no firm D call. This CDR3 contains 12 residues. V was clipped by 1 base and J by 8 bases, with 8 bases between them. In germline, CDR1 is MNHEY, CDR2 SVGAGI. The CDR3 DNA reads TGTGCCAGCAGTTACTTACACTCAGAAGCTTTCTTT. It is translated as CASSYLHSEAFF.

This clonotype was detected many times. The CDR3 coding sequence is TGTGCCAGCAGCTTAGGACAGGGACAACAAGAGACCCAGTACTTC. Encoded protein: CASSLGQGQQETQYF. This rearrangement joins TRBV11-3 to TRBJ2-5; 7 bases match TRBD1. The germline V gene encodes CDR1 SGHNT and CDR2 YENEEA. This CDR3 region has 15 residues. V gave up 1 base and J gave up 2 bases; unmatched junction bases: 4.

This clonotype was seen a handful of times. V is TRBV7-6 and J is TRBJ1-2, with TRBD1 identical over 7 bases. V lost 1 base, J lost 5 bases, and 7 bases stayed unmatched. This CDR3 has 15 residues. Germline values: CDR1 SGHVS, CDR2 FNYEAQ. CDR3 in amino acids: CASSLDHRGGYGYTF. The CDR3, as DNA: TGTGCCAGCAGCTTAGATCACAGGGGAGGTTATGGCTACACCTTC.

V is TRBV12-3 or TRBV12-4 and J is TRBJ2-5; 7 bases line up with TRBD2. V dropped 7 bases and J dropped 5; count of bases not matched to a gene: 4. CDR3 length equals 12 residues. CDR3 coding DNA: TGTGCCAGCACCCGGGAGGTCGAGACCCAGTACTTC. Amino acids: CASTREVETQYF.

This clonotype was detected only a few times. The chain has TRBV20-1 and TRBJ2-1; 8 bases align to TRBD1. Germline CDR1 and CDR2: DFQATT and SNEGSKA (reference sequence). The V segment lost 3 bases and the J segment 4 bases; nucleotides outside the gene matches: 5. The CDR3 consists of 14 residues. The CDR3 loop reads CSARGTGLYNEQFF. DNA for the CDR3: TGCAGTGCTAGGGGGACAGGACTTTACAATGAGCAGTTCTTC.

This chain connects TRBV6-6 to TRBJ2-7; D ambiguous. V lost 6 bases and J lost 6, with 15 bases in between. The CDR3 covers 13 residues. Germline-derived CDR1 and CDR2 are MNHNY and SVGAGI (reference sequence). CDR3 nucleotides: TGTGCCAGCAGCCCTTGGGTGGTTGGCGAGCAGTACTTC. Protein: CASSPWVVGEQYF.